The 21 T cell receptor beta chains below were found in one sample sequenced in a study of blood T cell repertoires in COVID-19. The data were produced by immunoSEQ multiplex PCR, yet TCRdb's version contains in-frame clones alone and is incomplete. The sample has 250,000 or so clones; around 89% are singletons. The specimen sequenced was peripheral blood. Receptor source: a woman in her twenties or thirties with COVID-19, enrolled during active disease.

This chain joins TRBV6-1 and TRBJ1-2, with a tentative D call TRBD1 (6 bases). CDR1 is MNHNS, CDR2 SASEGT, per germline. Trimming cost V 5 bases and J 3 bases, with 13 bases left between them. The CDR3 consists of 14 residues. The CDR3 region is CASSNRVIDYGYTF. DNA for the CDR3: TGTGCCAGCAGTAACAGGGTGATAGACTATGGCTACACCTTC.

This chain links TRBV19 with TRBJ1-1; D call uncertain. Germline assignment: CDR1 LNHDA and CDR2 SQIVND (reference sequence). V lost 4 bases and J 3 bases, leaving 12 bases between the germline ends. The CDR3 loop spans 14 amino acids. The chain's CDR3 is CASSTWSSDTEAFF. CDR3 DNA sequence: TGTGCCAGTAGTACATGGAGTAGCGACACTGAAGCTTTCTTT.

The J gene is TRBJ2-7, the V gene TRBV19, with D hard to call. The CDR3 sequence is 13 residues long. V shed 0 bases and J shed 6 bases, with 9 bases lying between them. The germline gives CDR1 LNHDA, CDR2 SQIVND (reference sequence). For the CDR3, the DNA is TGTGCCAGTAGTATAGAATTGGCGGCCGAGCAGTACTTC. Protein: CASSIELAAEQYF. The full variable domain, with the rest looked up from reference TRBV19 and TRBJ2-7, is DGGITQSPKYLFRKEGQNVTLSCEQNLNHDAMYWYRQDPGQGLRLIYYSQIVNDFQKGDIAEGYSVSREKKESFPLTVTSAQKNPTAFYLCASSIELAAEQYFGPGTRLTVT.

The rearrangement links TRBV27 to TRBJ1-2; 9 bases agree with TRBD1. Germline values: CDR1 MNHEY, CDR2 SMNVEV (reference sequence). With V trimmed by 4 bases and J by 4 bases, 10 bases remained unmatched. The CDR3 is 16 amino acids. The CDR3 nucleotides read TGTGCCAGCAGTTATCTGACAGGGGGGGTTCTCTATGGCTACACCTTC. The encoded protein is CASSYLTGGVLYGYTF.

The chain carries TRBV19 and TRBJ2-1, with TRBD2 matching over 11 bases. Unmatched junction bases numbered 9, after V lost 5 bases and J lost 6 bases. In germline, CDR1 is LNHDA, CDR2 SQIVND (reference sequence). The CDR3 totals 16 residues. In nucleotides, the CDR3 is TGTGCCAGTAGTGCGCGACTAGCGGGAAGGGTCAATGAGCAGTTCTTC. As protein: CASSARLAGRVNEQFF.

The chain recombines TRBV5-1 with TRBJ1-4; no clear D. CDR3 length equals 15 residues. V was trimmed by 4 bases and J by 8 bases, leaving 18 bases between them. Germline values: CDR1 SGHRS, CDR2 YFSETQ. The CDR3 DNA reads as TGCGCCAGCAGCCCGGAGGTCGGGGAGGCGGAAAAACTGTTTTTT. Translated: CASSPEVGEAEKLFF.

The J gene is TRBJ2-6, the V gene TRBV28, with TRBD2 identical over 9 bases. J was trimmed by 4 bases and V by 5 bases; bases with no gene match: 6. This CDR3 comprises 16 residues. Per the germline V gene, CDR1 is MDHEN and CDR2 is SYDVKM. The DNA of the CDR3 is TGTGCCAGCAGTCCAGGCGGGGGGGTCGGGGCCAACGTCCTGACTTTC. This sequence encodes CASSPGGGVGANVLTF.

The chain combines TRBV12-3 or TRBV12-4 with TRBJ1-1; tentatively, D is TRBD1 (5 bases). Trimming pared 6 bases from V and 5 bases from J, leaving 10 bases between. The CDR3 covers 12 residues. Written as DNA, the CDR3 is TGTGCCAGCAGCCTTAGGGGTACTGAAGCTTTCTTT. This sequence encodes CASSLRGTEAFF.

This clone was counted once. CDR3 nucleotide sequence: TGTGCCAGCAGCCAGTCAGACAGCTATCAGCCCCAGCATTTT. Translation: CASSQSDSYQPQHF. This chain connects TRBV3-1 (or the pseudogene TRBV3-2) to TRBJ1-5; possibly TRBD1 for D (5 bases). The CDR3 runs 14 residues. Deletions cut 3 bases from V and 5 bases from J, with 11 bases between. Germline V gene sequence: CDR1 LGHDT, CDR2 YNNKEL (reference sequence).

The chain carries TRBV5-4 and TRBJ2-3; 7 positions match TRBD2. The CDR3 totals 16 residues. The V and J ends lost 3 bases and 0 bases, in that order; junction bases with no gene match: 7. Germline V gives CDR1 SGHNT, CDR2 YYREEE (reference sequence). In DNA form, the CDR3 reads TGTGCCAGCAGCTGGGGAGGGATTTCTAGCACAGATACGCAGTATTTT. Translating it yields CASSWGGISSTDTQYF. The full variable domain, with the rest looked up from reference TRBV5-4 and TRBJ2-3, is ETGVTQSPTHLIKTRGQQVTLRCSSQSGHNTVSWYQQALGQGPQFIFQYYREEENGRGNFPPRFSGLQFPNYSSELNVNALELDDSALYLCASSWGGISSTDTQYFGPGTRLTVL.

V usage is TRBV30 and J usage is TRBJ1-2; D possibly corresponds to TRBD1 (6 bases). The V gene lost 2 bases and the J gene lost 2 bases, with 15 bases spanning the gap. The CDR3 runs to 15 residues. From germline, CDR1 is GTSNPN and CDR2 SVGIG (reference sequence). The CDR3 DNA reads TGTGCCTGGAGTCCGCCACAGGGTCTCAACTATGGCTACACCTTC. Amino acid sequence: CAWSPPQGLNYGYTF.

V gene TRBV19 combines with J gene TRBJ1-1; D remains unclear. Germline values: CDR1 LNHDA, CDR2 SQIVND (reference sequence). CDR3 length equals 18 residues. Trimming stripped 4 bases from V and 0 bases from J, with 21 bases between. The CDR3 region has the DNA TGTGCCAGTAGTAAAAGAGACATTCCATCGTTCATGAACACTGAAGCTTTCTTT. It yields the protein CASSKRDIPSFMNTEAFF.

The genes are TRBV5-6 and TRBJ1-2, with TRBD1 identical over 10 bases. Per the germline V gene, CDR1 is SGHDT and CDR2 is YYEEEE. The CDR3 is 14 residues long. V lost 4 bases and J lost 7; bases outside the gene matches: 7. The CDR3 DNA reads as TGTGCCAGCAGCCGAGGACAGGGGGACGTTGGCTACACCTTC. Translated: CASSRGQGDVGYTF.

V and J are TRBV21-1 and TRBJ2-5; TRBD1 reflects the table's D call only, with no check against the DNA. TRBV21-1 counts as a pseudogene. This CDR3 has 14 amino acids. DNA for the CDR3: TGTGCCAGCAGCGACAGGTCTCTCCAAGAGACCCAGTACTTC. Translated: CASSDRSLQETQYF.

The CDR3 DNA follows: TGTGCCAGCAGCTACGGAGGGACAGGCCCCTCAGGGGAGCAGTACGTC. The encoded protein is CASSYGGTGPSGEQYV. This chain connects TRBV5-6 to TRBJ2-7; 8 bases are a match to TRBD1. The CDR3 is 16 residues long. With V trimmed by 3 bases and J by 7 bases, 15 bases remained unmatched. Germline V gene lookup returns CDR1 SGHDT and CDR2 YYEEEE.

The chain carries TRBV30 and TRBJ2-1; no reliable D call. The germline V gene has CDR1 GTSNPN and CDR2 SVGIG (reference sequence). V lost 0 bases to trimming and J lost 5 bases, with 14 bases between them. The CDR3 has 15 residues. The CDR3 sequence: CAWSVGLRSNNEQFF. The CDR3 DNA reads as TGTGCCTGGAGTGTAGGTTTGCGGAGTAACAATGAGCAGTTCTTC.

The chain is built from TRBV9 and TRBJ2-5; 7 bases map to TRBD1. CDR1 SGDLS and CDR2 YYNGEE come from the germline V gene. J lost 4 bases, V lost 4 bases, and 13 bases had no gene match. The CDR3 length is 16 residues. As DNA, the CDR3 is TGTGCCAGCAGCACCCCGGGACAGAATCCAATAGAGACCCAGTACTTC. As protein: CASSTPGQNPIETQYF.

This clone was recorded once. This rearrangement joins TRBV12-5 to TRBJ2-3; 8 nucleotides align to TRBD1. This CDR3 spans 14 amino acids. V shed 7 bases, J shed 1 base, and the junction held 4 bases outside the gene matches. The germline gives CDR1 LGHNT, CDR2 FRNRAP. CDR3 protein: CASARGQGTDTQYF. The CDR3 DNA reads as TGTGCTAGTGCCCGGGGACAGGGCACAGATACGCAGTATTTT.

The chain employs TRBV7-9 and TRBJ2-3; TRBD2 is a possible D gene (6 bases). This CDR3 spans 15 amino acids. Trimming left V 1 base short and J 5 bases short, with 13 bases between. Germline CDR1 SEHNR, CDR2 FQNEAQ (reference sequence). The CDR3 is CASSLVGDSGDTQYF. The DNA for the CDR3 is TGTGCCAGCAGCTTAGTGGGTGATAGCGGAGATACGCAGTATTTT.

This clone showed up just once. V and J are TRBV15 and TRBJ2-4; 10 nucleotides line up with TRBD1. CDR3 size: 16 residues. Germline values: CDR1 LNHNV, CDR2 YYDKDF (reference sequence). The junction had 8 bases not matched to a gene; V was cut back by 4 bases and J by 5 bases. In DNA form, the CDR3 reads TGTGCCACCAGCACAAGGACAGGGGGTAGGGAAAACATTCAGTACTTC. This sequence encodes CATSTRTGGRENIQYF.

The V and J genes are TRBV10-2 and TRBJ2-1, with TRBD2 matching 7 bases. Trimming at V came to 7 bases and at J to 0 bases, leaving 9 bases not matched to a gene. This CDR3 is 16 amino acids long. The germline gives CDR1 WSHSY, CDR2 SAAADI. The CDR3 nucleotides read TGCGCCAGCACTCCTAGCGGACGAAGCTCCTACAATGAGCAGTTCTTC. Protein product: CASTPSGRSSYNEQFF.